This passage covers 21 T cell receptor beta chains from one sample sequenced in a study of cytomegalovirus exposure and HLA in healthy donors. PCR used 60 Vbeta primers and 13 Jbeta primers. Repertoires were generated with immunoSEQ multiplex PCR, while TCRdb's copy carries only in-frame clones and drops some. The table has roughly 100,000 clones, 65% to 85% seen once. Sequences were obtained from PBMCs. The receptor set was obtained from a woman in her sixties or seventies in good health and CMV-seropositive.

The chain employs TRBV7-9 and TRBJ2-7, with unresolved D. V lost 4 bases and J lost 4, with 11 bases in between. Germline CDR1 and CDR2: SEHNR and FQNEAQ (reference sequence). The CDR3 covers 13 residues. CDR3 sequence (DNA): TGTGCCAGCAGCTCCCCCCGGGTGTACGAGCAGTACTTC. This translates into CASSSPRVYEQYF.

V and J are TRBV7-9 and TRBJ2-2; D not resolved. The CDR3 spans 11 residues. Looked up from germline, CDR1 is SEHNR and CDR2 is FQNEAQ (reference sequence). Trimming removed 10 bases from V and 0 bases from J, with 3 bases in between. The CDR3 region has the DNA TGTGCCACCTCGAACACCGGGGAGCTGTTTTTT. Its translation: CATSNTGELFF.

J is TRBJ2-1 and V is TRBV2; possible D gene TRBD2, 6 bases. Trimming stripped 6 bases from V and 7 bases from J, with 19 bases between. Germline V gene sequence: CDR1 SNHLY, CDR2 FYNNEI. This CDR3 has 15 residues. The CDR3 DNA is TGTGCCAGCAGCGCCGGTAGCGGAGGAAGGAATGAGCAGTTCTTC. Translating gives CASSAGSGGRNEQFF.

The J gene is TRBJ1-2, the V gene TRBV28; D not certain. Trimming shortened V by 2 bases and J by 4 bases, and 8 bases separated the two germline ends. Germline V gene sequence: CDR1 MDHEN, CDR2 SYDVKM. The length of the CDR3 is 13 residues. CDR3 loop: CASSLPGGYGYTF. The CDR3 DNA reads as TGTGCCAGCAGTTTACCGGGAGGCTATGGCTACACCTTC.

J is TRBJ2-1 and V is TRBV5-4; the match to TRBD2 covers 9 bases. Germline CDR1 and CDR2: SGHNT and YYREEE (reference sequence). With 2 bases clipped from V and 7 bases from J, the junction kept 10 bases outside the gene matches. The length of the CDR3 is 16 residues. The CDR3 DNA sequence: TGTGCCAGCAGCTTTGGGGCGGGAGGGTCGAGTAATGAGCAGTTCTTC. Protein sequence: CASSFGAGGSSNEQFF.

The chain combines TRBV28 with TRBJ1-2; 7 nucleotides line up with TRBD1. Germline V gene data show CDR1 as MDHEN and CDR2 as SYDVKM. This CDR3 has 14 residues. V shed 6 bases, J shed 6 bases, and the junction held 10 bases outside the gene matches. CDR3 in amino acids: CASSWLDGTDGYTF. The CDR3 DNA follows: TGTGCCAGCAGCTGGTTGGACGGGACAGATGGCTACACCTTC.

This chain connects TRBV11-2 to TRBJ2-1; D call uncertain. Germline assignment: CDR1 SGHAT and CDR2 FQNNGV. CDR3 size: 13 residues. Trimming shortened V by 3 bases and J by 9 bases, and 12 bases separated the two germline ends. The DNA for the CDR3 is TGTGCCAGCAGCTTGGATTATCGCGGTGAGCAGTTCTTC. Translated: CASSLDYRGEQFF.

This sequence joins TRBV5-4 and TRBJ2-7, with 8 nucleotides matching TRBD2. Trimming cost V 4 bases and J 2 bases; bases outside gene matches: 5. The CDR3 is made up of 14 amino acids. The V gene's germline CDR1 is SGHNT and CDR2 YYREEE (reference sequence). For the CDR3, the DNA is TGTGCCAGCAGCGGACGCGGGGGGACCTACGAGCAGTACTTC. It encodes CASSGRGGTYEQYF.

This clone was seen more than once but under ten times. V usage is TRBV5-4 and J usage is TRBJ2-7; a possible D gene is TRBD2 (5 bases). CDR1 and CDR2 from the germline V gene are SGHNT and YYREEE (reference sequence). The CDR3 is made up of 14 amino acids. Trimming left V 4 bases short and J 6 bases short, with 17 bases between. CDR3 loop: CASSPRATTGEQYF. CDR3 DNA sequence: TGTGCCAGCAGCCCGCGTGCGACTACCGGCGAGCAGTACTTC.

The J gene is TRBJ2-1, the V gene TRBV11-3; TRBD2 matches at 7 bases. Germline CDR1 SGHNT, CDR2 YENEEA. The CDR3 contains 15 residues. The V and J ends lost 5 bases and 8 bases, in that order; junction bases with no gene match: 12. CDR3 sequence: CASSPGGGVTDEQFF. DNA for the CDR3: TGTGCCAGCAGCCCCGGTGGGGGGGTCACGGATGAGCAGTTCTTC.

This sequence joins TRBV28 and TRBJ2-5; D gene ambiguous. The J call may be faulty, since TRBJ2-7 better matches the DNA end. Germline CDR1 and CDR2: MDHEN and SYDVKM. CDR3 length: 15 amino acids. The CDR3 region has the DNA TGTGCCAGCAGTTTAGCATCAGGATCCTCCTACGAGCAGTACTTC. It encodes CASSLASGSSYEQYF.

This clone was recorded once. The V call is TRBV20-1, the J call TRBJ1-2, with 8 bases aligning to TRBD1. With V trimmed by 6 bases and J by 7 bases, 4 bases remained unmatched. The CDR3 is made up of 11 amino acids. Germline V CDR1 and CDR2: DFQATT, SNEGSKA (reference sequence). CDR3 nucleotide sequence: TGCAGTGCCCCAGGGGGCCTTGGCTACACCTTC. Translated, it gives CSAPGGLGYTF.

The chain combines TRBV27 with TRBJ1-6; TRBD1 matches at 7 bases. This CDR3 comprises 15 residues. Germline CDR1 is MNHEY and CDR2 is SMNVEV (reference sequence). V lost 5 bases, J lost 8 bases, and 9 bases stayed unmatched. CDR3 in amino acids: CASSPPQTGHSPLHF. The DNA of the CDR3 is TGTGCCAGCAGTCCCCCTCAGACAGGGCATTCACCCCTCCACTTT.

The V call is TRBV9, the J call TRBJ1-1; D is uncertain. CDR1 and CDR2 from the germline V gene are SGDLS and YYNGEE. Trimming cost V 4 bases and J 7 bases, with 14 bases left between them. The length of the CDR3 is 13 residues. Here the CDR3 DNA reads TGTGCCAGCAGCCCCCGGATCGAGGGTGAAGCTTTCTTT. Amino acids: CASSPRIEGEAFF.

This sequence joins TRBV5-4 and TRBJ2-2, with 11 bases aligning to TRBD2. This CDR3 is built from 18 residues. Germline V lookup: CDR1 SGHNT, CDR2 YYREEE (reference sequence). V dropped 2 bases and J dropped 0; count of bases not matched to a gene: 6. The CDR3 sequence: CASSFDGLAGTNTGELFF. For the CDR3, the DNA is TGTGCCAGCAGCTTTGACGGACTAGCGGGCACGAACACCGGGGAGCTGTTTTTT. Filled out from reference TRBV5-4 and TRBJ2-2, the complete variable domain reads ETGVTQSPTHLIKTRGQQVTLRCSSQSGHNTVSWYQQALGQGPQFIFQYYREEENGRGNFPPRFSGLQFPNYSSELNVNALELDDSALYLCASSFDGLAGTNTGELFFGEGSRLTVL.

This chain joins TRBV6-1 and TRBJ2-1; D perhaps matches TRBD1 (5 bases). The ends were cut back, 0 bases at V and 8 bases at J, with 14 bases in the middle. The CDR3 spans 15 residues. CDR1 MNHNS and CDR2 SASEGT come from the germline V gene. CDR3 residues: CASSEAHPGRDEQFF. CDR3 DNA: TGTGCCAGCAGTGAAGCGCATCCAGGGCGTGATGAGCAGTTCTTC.

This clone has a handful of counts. CDR3 DNA: TGTGCCAGTAGTATATCGGGACAAAGGGGCAATCAGCCCCAGCATTTT. Encoded protein: CASSISGQRGNQPQHF. This chain uses TRBV19 with TRBJ1-5, with a weak D call TRBD1 (6 bases). The length of the CDR3 is 16 residues. CDR1 and CDR2 (germline): LNHDA, SQIVND (reference sequence). With 2 bases removed from V and 2 bases from J, the gap between germline ends came to 13 bases.

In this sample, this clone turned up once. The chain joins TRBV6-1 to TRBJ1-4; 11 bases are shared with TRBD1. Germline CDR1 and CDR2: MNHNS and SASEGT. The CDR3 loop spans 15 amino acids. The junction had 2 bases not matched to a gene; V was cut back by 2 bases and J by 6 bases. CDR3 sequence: CASSEPGQGDEKLFF. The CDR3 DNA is TGTGCCAGCAGTGAACCGGGACAGGGGGATGAAAAACTGTTTTTT.

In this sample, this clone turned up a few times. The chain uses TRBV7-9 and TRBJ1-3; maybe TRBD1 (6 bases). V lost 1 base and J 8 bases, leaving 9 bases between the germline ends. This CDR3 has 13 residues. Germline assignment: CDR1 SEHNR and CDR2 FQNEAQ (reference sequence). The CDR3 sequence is CASSLGGLDTIYF. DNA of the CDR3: TGTGCCAGCAGCTTAGGGGGGCTGGACACCATATATTTT.

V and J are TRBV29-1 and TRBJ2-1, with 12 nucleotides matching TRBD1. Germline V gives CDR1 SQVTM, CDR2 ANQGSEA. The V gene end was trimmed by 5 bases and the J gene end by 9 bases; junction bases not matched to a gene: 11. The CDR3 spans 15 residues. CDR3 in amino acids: CSVSGTGGIWAEQFF. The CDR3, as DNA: TGCAGCGTTTCCGGGACAGGGGGCATCTGGGCTGAGCAGTTCTTC.

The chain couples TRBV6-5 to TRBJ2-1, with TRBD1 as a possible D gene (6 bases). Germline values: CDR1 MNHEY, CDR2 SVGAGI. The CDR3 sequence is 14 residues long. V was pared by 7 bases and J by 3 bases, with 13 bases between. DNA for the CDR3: TGTGCCAGCAAGACTGGACAGTTCTACAATGAGCAGTTCTTC. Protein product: CASKTGQFYNEQFF.